Presented here are 9 T cell receptor beta chains from one specimen sequenced in a study of CD8 T cells in ankylosing spondylitis. One entry per CDR3 protein, called by TCRdb with MiXCR from the 5' RACE reads. This table holds approximately 140,000 distinct CDR3 sequences, approximately 44% found once. Sequencing was performed on synovial fluid, either unsorted or a sorted T cell fraction (not recorded which). Receptors originate from a male donor with ankylosing spondylitis.

V usage is TRBV12-3 or TRBV12-4 and J usage is TRBJ2-2, with TRBD1 as a possible D gene (6 bases). V gave up 5 bases and J gave up 8 bases, with 18 bases separating them. The CDR3 loop spans 15 amino acids. CDR3 sequence (DNA): TGTGCCAGCAGTGATCGGGACACCATCTTGGGGGAGCTGTTTTTT. The encoded protein is CASSDRDTILGELFF.

V and J are TRBV5-5 and TRBJ1-2, with D unclear. V gave up 2 bases and J gave up 8 bases, with 10 bases separating them. This CDR3 comprises 12 residues. From germline, CDR1 is SGHKS and CDR2 YYEKEE (reference sequence). CDR3 coding DNA: TGTGCCAGCAGCTTACGGACGAGAGGCTACACCTTC. Its translation is CASSLRTRGYTF.

This clonotype was counted many times. This chain uses TRBV4-2 with TRBJ2-2, with 7 bases matching TRBD1. CDR1 is LGHNA, CDR2 YNFKEQ, per germline. The CDR3 is made up of 17 amino acids. With V trimmed by 0 bases and J by 8 bases, 12 bases remained unmatched. Here the CDR3 DNA reads TGTGCCAGCAGCCAAGACGGCGGTACAGGGGTATGGGGGGAGCTGTTTTTT. Protein: CASSQDGGTGVWGELFF.

This clonotype was detected ten times or more. The rearrangement joins TRBV12-3 or TRBV12-4 to TRBJ2-7; 7 positions match TRBD1. The trim removed 6 bases at V and 3 bases at J, leaving 8 bases unmatched. This CDR3 region has 14 residues. Here the CDR3 reads CASSSRDRGYEQYF. The CDR3, as DNA: TGTGCCAGCAGCTCCCGGGACAGAGGCTACGAGCAGTACTTC.

This clonotype was observed a few times. The chain joins TRBV28 to TRBJ1-1; tentative D call: TRBD1 (5 bases). Germline values: CDR1 MDHEN, CDR2 SYDVKM. The CDR3 extends over 17 amino acids. Trimming left V 4 bases short and J 0 bases short, with 18 bases between. This chain's CDR3 is CASSSNRGPPLNTEAFF. CDR3 sequence (DNA): TGTGCCAGCAGTTCCAATAGGGGCCCCCCTCTGAACACTGAAGCTTTCTTT.

This clonotype was found many times. The gene calls are TRBV20-1 and TRBJ2-2; TRBD2 aligns across 12 bases. The germline V gene has CDR1 DFQATT and CDR2 SNEGSKA (reference sequence). This CDR3 has 15 residues. Germline trimming cut 2 bases from V and 3 bases from J; bases unmatched to any gene: 1. Written as DNA, the CDR3 is TGCAGTGCTAGAAGACTAGCGGGGGACACCGGGGAGCTGTTTTTT. Translated, it gives CSARRLAGDTGELFF.

This CDR3 is CASSPSTYGDGGGFF. The CDR3 nucleotides read TGTGCCAGCAGTCCCTCAACTTATGGGGACGGGGGAGGTTTCTTT. The V gene is TRBV27, the J gene TRBJ1-1; a possible D gene is TRBD1 (5 bases). The CDR3 contains 15 residues. Germline loops: CDR1 MNHEY, CDR2 SMNVEV (reference sequence). The V and J ends lost 5 bases and 13 bases respectively, with 26 bases between them.

V gene TRBV10-3 combines with J gene TRBJ1-6, with D possibly TRBD1 on 6 matching bases. This CDR3 region has 14 residues. CDR1 and CDR2 from the germline V gene are ENHRY and SYGVKD. Trimming stripped 1 base from V and 15 bases from J, with 16 bases between. The CDR3 reads CAISEWRGPLRLHF. CDR3 nucleotide sequence: TGTGCCATCAGTGAGTGGCGGGGGCCTTTACGCCTCCACTTT.

This chain links TRBV4-3 with TRBJ2-3, with TRBD2 matching over 8 bases. V lost 0 bases, J lost 4 bases, and 6 bases stayed unmatched. CDR1 and CDR2 from the germline V gene are LGHNA and YSLEER. CDR3 size: 16 residues. CDR3 in DNA: TGCGCCAGCAGCCAAGAACAAGCGGGAGTGGCAGATACGCAGTATTTT. It is translated as CASSQEQAGVADTQYF.